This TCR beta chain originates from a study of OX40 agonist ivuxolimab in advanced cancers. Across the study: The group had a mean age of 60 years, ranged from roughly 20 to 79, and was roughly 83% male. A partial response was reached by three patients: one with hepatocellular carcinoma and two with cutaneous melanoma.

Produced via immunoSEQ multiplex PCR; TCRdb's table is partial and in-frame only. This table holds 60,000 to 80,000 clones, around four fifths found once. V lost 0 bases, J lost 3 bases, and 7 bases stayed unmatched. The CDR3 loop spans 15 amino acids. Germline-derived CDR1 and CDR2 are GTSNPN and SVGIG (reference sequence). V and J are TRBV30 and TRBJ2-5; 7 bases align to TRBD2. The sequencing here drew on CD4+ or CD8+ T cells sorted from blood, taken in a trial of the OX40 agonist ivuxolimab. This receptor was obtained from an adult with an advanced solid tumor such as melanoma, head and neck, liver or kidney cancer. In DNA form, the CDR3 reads TGTGCCTGGAGTGTACAGAGGACTAGAGAAGAGACCCAGTACTTC. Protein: CAWSVQRTREETQYF.